The text below deals with one T cell receptor (beta chain). Its antigen is not known. The data originate from a study of T cells after yellow fever vaccination. TCRdb recomputed calls from the 5' RACE reads with MiXCR, one row per CDR3 protein. The table has about 360,000 distinct CDR3 sequences, under 7.5% seen once; the top ten hold about 15%. Germline-derived CDR1 and CDR2 are SSHAT and FNYEAQ (reference sequence). J was trimmed by 5 bases and V by 8 bases; bases with no gene match: 5. The CDR3 runs to 14 residues. Study-wide results and limits: The secondary T-cell response peaked on day 5, not day 15, but was weaker.

This TCR came from a man aged 25 to 45 who received the YFV17D yellow fever vaccine. Sample: PBMCs, taken 5 days after the yellow fever booster vaccination. The V call is TRBV7-7, the J call TRBJ2-1, with 11 bases aligning to TRBD2. The CDR3 DNA follows: TGTGCCAGCTCCTCGGGACTAGCGGACAATGAGCAGTTCTTC. It specifies CASSSGLADNEQFF.